A single sample is the source of the 25 T cell receptor beta chains below, sequenced in a study of molecular identifiers for immune sequencing clone quantification. From the PCR reads, TCRdb called clonotypes with MiXCR, one entry per CDR3 protein. The sample has about 330,000 distinct CDR3 sequences; roughly a quarter are singletons. Sequenced input: naive CD8+ T cells from blood, with Jurkat cell RNA spiked in. Subset noted: FACS-sorted CD8+CD4-CCR7+CD45RA+ naive T cells. These receptors were collected from a human donor in good health. Some libraries in this study had Jurkat cell RNA spiked in.

The table lists this clonotype with many counts. In DNA form, the CDR3 reads TGTGCCAGCAGCTTAACCCTAGCGGGAGCTACCGGGGAGCTGTTTTTT. It codes for CASSLTLAGATGELFF. V usage is TRBV7-2 and J usage is TRBJ2-2; 10 bases line up with TRBD2. Germline assignment: CDR1 SGHTA and CDR2 FQGNSA. V lost 2 bases and J lost 5; bases outside the gene matches: 5. This CDR3 is built from 16 residues.

CDR3 protein: CASSRLVGLETQYF. CDR3 DNA sequence: TGTGCCAGCAGCCGGTTGGTAGGCCTAGAGACCCAGTACTTC. V is TRBV6-1 and J is TRBJ2-5; D is undetermined. The V end was cut by 6 bases, the J end by 4 bases, with 15 bases between. The CDR3 is 14 residues long. The germline V gene has CDR1 MNHNS and CDR2 SASEGT.

This clonotype was seen ten or more times. The chain combines TRBV29-1 with TRBJ2-2, with TRBD1 matching over 10 bases. The CDR3 contains 14 residues. V shed 4 bases and J 6 bases; nucleotides not matched to a gene: 5. Germline-derived CDR1 and CDR2 are SQVTM and ANQGSEA. The CDR3 reads CSVAGTGVSGELFF. Here the CDR3 DNA reads TGCAGCGTTGCCGGGACAGGGGTCTCCGGGGAGCTGTTTTTT.

A word on this clonotype: This may come from a read error, since a much larger clone is one base off. The rearrangement links TRBV7-9 to TRBJ2-7; the D call may be TRBD1 or TRBD2 (6 bases each). The length of the CDR3 is 15 residues. CDR1 is SEHNR, CDR2 FQNEAQ, per germline (reference sequence). The CDR3 here is CASSLAQGGFDEQNF. The CDR3 DNA follows: TGTGCCAGCAGCTTAGCACAGGGAGGCTTTGACGAGCAGAACTTC.

The V gene is TRBV4-3, the J gene TRBJ1-4; D possibly corresponds to TRBD1 (6 bases). From germline, CDR1 is LGHNA and CDR2 YSLEER. Trimming took 0 bases from V and 8 from J, leaving 13 bases between them. The CDR3 is 15 residues long. CDR3 in amino acids: CASSQERGSGEKLFF. The CDR3 nucleotides read TGCGCCAGCAGCCAAGAAAGGGGGAGCGGAGAAAAACTGTTTTTT.

Only a few counts were recorded for this clonotype. The rearrangement links TRBV20-1 to TRBJ1-1, with D perhaps TRBD1 (6 bases). Per germline, CDR1 DFQATT and CDR2 SNEGSKA (reference sequence). Trimming took off 4 bases at V and 3 bases at J, with 15 bases between the two ends. There are 14 residues in the CDR3. CDR3 amino acids: CSAIDRTLDTEAFF. The CDR3 coding sequence is TGCAGTGCTATTGACAGGACCTTAGACACTGAAGCTTTCTTT.

The V and J genes are TRBV6-1 and TRBJ2-7; TRBD2 matches at 8 bases. V shed 6 bases, J shed 2 bases, and the junction held 9 bases outside the gene matches. Germline CDR1 reads MNHNS; CDR2 reads SASEGT. The CDR3 loop spans 15 amino acids. The chain's CDR3 is CASRDGRGRPYEQYF. CDR3 DNA sequence: TGTGCCAGCAGAGACGGGAGGGGGAGACCCTACGAGCAGTACTTC.

This clonotype was seen repeatedly, ten times or more. The chain has TRBV5-6 and TRBJ1-1, with D maybe TRBD1 (5 bases). The V and J ends lost 5 bases and 3 bases respectively, with 17 bases between them. The CDR3 consists of 15 residues. Germline V gene lookup returns CDR1 SGHDT and CDR2 YYEEEE. The CDR3 bases are TGTGCCAGCAGACCCGACAGTTCTCGTCACACTGAAGCTTTCTTT. Translation: CASRPDSSRHTEAFF.

Worth noting for this clonotype: This may be a read error: a much more frequent sequence differs by one nucleotide. This chain joins TRBV29-1 and TRBJ2-1; D possibly corresponds to TRBD2 (6 bases). Germline CDR1 and CDR2: SQVTM and ANQGSEA. This CDR3 comprises 15 residues. DNA for the CDR3: TGCAGCGCCGAGGGAGGCCGAAGCTCCTACAATGGGCAGTTCTTC. Translating it yields CSAEGGRSSYNGQFF.

This clonotype was observed many times. For the CDR3, the DNA is TGCGCCAGCAGCTTGGTGTATAGGACAGCCAACACCGGGGAGCTGTTTTTT. Amino acid sequence: CASSLVYRTANTGELFF. This chain uses TRBV5-1 with TRBJ2-2, with D possibly matching TRBD1 (6 bases). Trimming left V 0 bases short and J 2 bases short, with 14 bases between. There are 17 residues in the CDR3. CDR1 is SGHRS and CDR2 is YFSETQ in the germline V gene.

The J gene is TRBJ2-3, the V gene TRBV3-1; a possible D gene is TRBD2 (6 bases). Germline V lookup: CDR1 LGHDT, CDR2 YNNKEL (reference sequence). The CDR3 extends over 15 amino acids. V was clipped by 6 bases and J by 5 bases, with 18 bases between them. CDR3 sequence: CASREEAGRIDTQYF. In DNA form, the CDR3 reads TGTGCCAGCAGGGAGGAGGCGGGGCGCATAGATACGCAGTATTTT.

This clonotype has at least ten counts. The gene calls are TRBV6-5 and TRBJ1-1; D gene ambiguous. CDR1 and CDR2 (germline): MNHEY, SVGAGI. This CDR3 is built from 11 residues. V shed 2 bases and J shed 6 bases, with 4 bases lying between them. CDR3 residues: CASSYGAEAFF. The DNA of the CDR3 is TGTGCCAGCAGTTACGGGGCTGAAGCTTTCTTT.

Of note for this clonotype: A read error may account for a junction end that differs from germline. The chain carries TRBV4-1 and TRBJ2-1, with D perhaps matching TRBD2 (5 bases). Germline V CDR1 and CDR2: MGHRA, YSYEKL. The CDR3 loop spans 17 amino acids. The CDR3 loop reads CANSQASRTSSYNEQFF. The CDR3 nucleotides read TGCGCCAACAGCCAGGCTAGCAGAACAAGCTCCTACAATGAGCAGTTCTTC.

In this sample, this clonotype turned up a few times. The chain carries TRBV10-1 and TRBJ1-1; D unclear. The CDR3 extends over 13 amino acids. Trimming pared 9 bases from V and 3 bases from J, leaving 14 bases between. Per germline, CDR1 WNHNN and CDR2 SYGVQD (reference sequence). The CDR3: CASKDSAYTEAFF. CDR3 nucleotide sequence: TGCGCCAGTAAAGACTCCGCGTACACTGAAGCTTTCTTT.

The sample holds a few counts of this clonotype. V gene TRBV4-3 combines with J gene TRBJ2-1; tentative D call: TRBD1 (6 bases). The ends were cut back, 6 bases at V and 6 bases at J, with 18 bases in the middle. Germline CDR1 reads LGHNA; CDR2 reads YSLEER. The CDR3 extends over 15 amino acids. As DNA, the CDR3 is TGCGCCAGCAGACTAGGTAGACAGGACGGCAATGAGCAGTTCTTC. This translates into CASRLGRQDGNEQFF.

This clonotype was seen repeatedly, ten times or more. The chain uses TRBV6-2 or TRBV6-3 and TRBJ2-7; D gene ambiguous. CDR3 size: 14 residues. The V end lost 10 bases, the J end lost 0 bases, and 16 bases lay between the germline ends. The germline CDR1 and CDR2 sequences are MNHEY and SVGEGT. This chain's CDR3 is CATKTTYSSYEQYF. CDR3 DNA: TGTGCCACCAAGACCACGTACTCCTCCTACGAGCAGTACTTC.

This clonotype was found once. This clone may be a read error of a much larger clone one base away. V and J are TRBV20-1 and TRBJ1-1; tentative D call: TRBD1 (6 bases). The CDR3 has 13 amino acids. Trimming took off 5 bases at V and 5 bases at J, with 15 bases between the two ends. CDR1 DFQATT and CDR2 SNEGSKA come from the germline V gene (reference sequence). CDR3 coding DNA: TGCAGTGCTGAGGTCAGGGGCTATACTGAAGCTTTCTTT. It specifies CSAEVRGYTEAFF.

This clonotype was seen more than once but under ten times. The genes are TRBV27 and TRBJ2-7, with 10 bases matching TRBD2. The germline gives CDR1 MNHEY, CDR2 SMNVEV (reference sequence). The CDR3 has 17 residues. J gave up 2 bases and V 1 base, and 8 bases lay outside the gene matches. In nucleotides, the CDR3 is TGTGCCAGCAGTTTATTAAAGCGGGAGGGAATCGCCTACGAGCAGTACTTC. This translates into CASSLLKREGIAYEQYF.

The rearrangement links TRBV30 to TRBJ1-1; 8 positions match TRBD1. The CDR3 is 13 residues long. Germline V CDR1 and CDR2: GTSNPN, SVGIG (reference sequence). The ends lost 2 bases at V and 8 bases at J; junction bases unmatched: 7. DNA for the CDR3: TGTGCCTGGAGTTCTCAGGGGGCCGGAGAAGCTTTCTTT. It is translated as CAWSSQGAGEAFF.

The genes are TRBV18 and TRBJ2-4; D unclear. The CDR3 length is 16 residues. CDR1 KGHSH and CDR2 LQKENI come from the germline V gene. With 0 bases removed from V and 5 bases from J, the gap between germline ends came to 14 bases. For the CDR3, the DNA is TGTGCCAGCTCACCACCGGCGTCAGTACGGGAAAACATTCAGTACTTC. Translating gives CASSPPASVRENIQYF.

The genes are TRBV6-1 and TRBJ1-1, with TRBD1 matching over 11 bases. Per the germline V gene, CDR1 is MNHNS and CDR2 is SASEGT. The CDR3 runs to 15 residues. Unmatched junction bases numbered 8, after V lost 5 bases and J lost 6 bases. CDR3 coding DNA: TGTGCCAGCAGTCAATCCGGGACAGGGGGGGCTGAAGCTTTCTTT. Translation gives CASSQSGTGGAEAFF.

This clonotype was found many times. V is TRBV6-5 and J is TRBJ1-2; tentative D call: TRBD1 (6 bases). V was pared by 0 bases and J by 6 bases, with 14 bases between. Germline CDR1 reads MNHEY; CDR2 reads SVGAGI. The CDR3 is 15 amino acids. The CDR3 coding sequence is TGTGCCAGCAGTTACTCTCCGACGTACAGGGATGGCTACACCTTC. Translated, it gives CASSYSPTYRDGYTF.

With regard to this clonotype: A clone one base away is much larger, so this may be a read error. This chain connects TRBV19 to TRBJ2-7, with a possible D match to TRBD1 (6 bases). Germline assignment: CDR1 LNHDA and CDR2 SQIVND (reference sequence). The CDR3 spans 13 residues. This chain's CDR3 is CASSGGPVIEQHF. Here the CDR3 DNA reads TGTGCCAGTAGTGGGGGCCCCGTCATCGAGCAGCACTTC.

The V and J genes are TRBV5-4 and TRBJ2-6; D is perhaps TRBD1 (5 bases). V was shortened by 0 bases and J by 4 bases, with 11 bases between the two germline ends. Germline V gives CDR1 SGHNT, CDR2 YYREEE (reference sequence). The CDR3 is 16 amino acids. CDR3 sequence (DNA): TGTGCCAGCAGCTTGGTGCAGGGTTCCGGGGCCAACGTCCTGACTTTC. Amino acids: CASSLVQGSGANVLTF.

The gene calls are TRBV12-5 and TRBJ2-7; 7 bases are a match to TRBD2. The germline CDR1 and CDR2 sequences are LGHNT and FRNRAP. The junction had 13 bases not matched to a gene; V was cut back by 7 bases and J by 1 base. CDR3 length: 16 residues. The CDR3 nucleotides are TGTGCTAGTGCCCTGTGGGGGGGGGACCGATCCTACGAGCAGTACTTC. Protein product: CASALWGGDRSYEQYF.